These 23 T cell receptor beta chains came from one sample sequenced in a study of shared clonotypes between healthy human individuals (dated by TCRdb to the early 2020s). Receptor amplification or capture employed the immunoSEQ multiplex PCR assay. TCRdb mirrors the immuneACCESS table, restricted to in-frame sequences. Some clones are absent from its copies; in checked studies, under half trace to an unresolved V gene, and the reason for the others is unknown. The sample table lists 400,000 or so clones, approximately 97% of them with a count of one. The biggest ten clones account for around 0.32% of the sample. Sequenced material: memory CD8+ T cells sorted from blood. Read against the paper, the sample's cell subset or site label means: CD45RO+ cells pooled with CCR7-negative TemRA cells. Source of these receptors: a young man in good health.

This chain joins TRBV7-2 and TRBJ2-5, with 11 positions matching TRBD2. Germline V gene data show CDR1 as SGHTA and CDR2 as FQGNSA. The CDR3 consists of 14 residues. The V gene end was trimmed by 6 bases and the J gene end by 5 bases; junction bases not matched to a gene: 5. The CDR3 reads CASSLLAGGETQYF. The CDR3 nucleotides are TGTGCCAGCAGTTTATTAGCGGGAGGGGAGACCCAGTACTTC.

The rearrangement links TRBV29-1 to TRBJ2-5; the match to TRBD1 covers 7 bases. V was pared by 6 bases and J by 2 bases, with 15 bases of the junction left unmatched. Per the germline V gene, CDR1 is SQVTM and CDR2 is ANQGSEA. The CDR3 is 16 residues long. The CDR3, as DNA: TGCAGCGTGTCGATAGCCCAGGGGGTACTTCAAGAGACCCAGTACTTC. Its translation is CSVSIAQGVLQETQYF.

V is TRBV28 and J is TRBJ1-2; perhaps TRBD1 as D (6 bases). Germline loops: CDR1 MDHEN, CDR2 SYDVKM. This CDR3 is built from 16 residues. V lost 5 bases, J lost 3 bases, and 19 bases lay in between. CDR3 bases: TGTGCCAGCAGTGTAATATCCATGACAGGATACTATGGCTACACCTTC. It translates to CASSVISMTGYYGYTF.

The rearrangement uses TRBV28 and TRBJ1-4; no clear D. CDR3 length: 13 amino acids. Germline V gene data show CDR1 as MDHEN and CDR2 as SYDVKM. The V end was cut by 3 bases, the J end by 2 bases, with 4 bases between. In DNA, the CDR3 is TGTGCCAGCAGTTTGGATACTAATGAAAAACTGTTTTTT. This gives the protein CASSLDTNEKLFF.

Worth noting for this clone: The same CDR3 arises from other DNA sequences in this sample as well. The chain carries TRBV11-2 and TRBJ2-7; D unclear. Germline V gene lookup returns CDR1 SGHAT and CDR2 FQNNGV. The CDR3 runs 11 residues. V was clipped by 1 base and J by 6 bases, with 4 bases between them. CDR3 amino acids: CASSLGSEQYF. CDR3 coding DNA: TGTGCCAGCAGCTTAGGCAGCGAGCAGTACTTC. Using reference TRBV11-2 and TRBJ2-7 for the parts outside the CDR3, the full variable domain is EAGVAQSPRYKIIEKRQSVAFWCNPISGHATLYWYQQILGQGPKLLIQFQNNGVVDDSQLPKDRFSAERLKGVDSTLKIQPAKLEDSAVYLCASSLGSEQYFGPGTRLTVT.

The chain recombines TRBV5-8 with TRBJ2-5; D is ambiguous. V lost 2 bases, J lost 5 bases, and 13 bases lay in between. The CDR3 is 14 amino acids. Germline V gives CDR1 SGHTS, CDR2 YDEGEE. The CDR3: CASSFGRGRETQYF. CDR3 nucleotides: TGTGCCAGCAGCTTCGGTCGCGGACGGGAGACCCAGTACTTC. Together with reference TRBV5-8 and TRBJ2-5, the CDR3 gives the full variable domain: EAGVTQSPTHLIKTRGQQATLRCSPISGHTSVYWYQQALGLGLQFLLWYDEGEERNRGNFPPRFSGRQFPNYSSELNVNALELEDSALYLCASSFGRGRETQYFGPGTRLLVL.

This rearrangement joins TRBV7-6 to TRBJ2-2; perhaps TRBD2 as D (6 bases). The length of the CDR3 is 14 residues. Germline V CDR1 and CDR2: SGHVS, FNYEAQ. The ends were cut back, 3 bases at V and 7 bases at J, with 12 bases in the middle. In DNA form, the CDR3 reads TGTGCCAGCAGCTTCGAAGGGGAGGTCGGGGAGCTGTTTTTT. The encoded protein is CASSFEGEVGELFF.

The chain joins TRBV10-3 to TRBJ2-1, with TRBD1 matching over 11 bases. V was pared by 7 bases and J by 6 bases, with 8 bases of the junction left unmatched. In germline, CDR1 is ENHRY, CDR2 SYGVKD. The CDR3 contains 15 residues. The CDR3 nucleotides are TGTGCCATCACCTCGGGACAGGGGGGTCTCAATGAGCAGTTCTTC. It encodes CAITSGQGGLNEQFF.

V and J are TRBV7-2 and TRBJ2-4, with D perhaps matching TRBD1 (6 bases). This CDR3 has 15 amino acids. Per the germline V gene, CDR1 is SGHTA and CDR2 is FQGNSA. Deletions cut 5 bases from V and 6 bases from J, with 17 bases between. The CDR3 loop reads CASSRHRESRNIQYF. In nucleotides, the CDR3 is TGTGCCAGCAGCCGACACAGGGAATCGAGAAACATTCAGTACTTC.

This clone is a singleton in its sample. In the same sample, other DNA sequences code for this CDR3. The gene calls are TRBV6-5 and TRBJ2-5, with D perhaps matching TRBD2 (6 bases). This CDR3 has 14 residues. V was cut by 0 bases and J by 4 bases, with 9 bases left in between. Germline CDR1 MNHEY, CDR2 SVGAGI. The CDR3 loop reads CASSYSSGRETQYF. The DNA for the CDR3 is TGTGCCAGCAGTTACTCGAGCGGGCGAGAGACCCAGTACTTC.

CDR3 loop: CASGVGYEQYF. The CDR3 DNA follows: TGTGCCAGCGGGGTCGGGTACGAGCAGTACTTC. The chain links TRBV6-5 to TRBJ2-7; D gene uncertain. The CDR3 is 11 residues long. Germline-derived CDR1 and CDR2 are MNHEY and SVGAGI. Trimming left V 8 bases short and J 4 bases short, with 9 bases between.

The gene calls are TRBV6-1 and TRBJ2-7, with 7 bases that match TRBD2. The CDR3 spans 15 residues. Germline trimming cut 2 bases from V and 4 bases from J; bases unmatched to any gene: 8. The germline V gene has CDR1 MNHNS and CDR2 SASEGT. The CDR3 coding sequence is TGTGCCAGCAGTGAATTCGGGACTACCATGTACGAGCAGTACTTC. Translated, it gives CASSEFGTTMYEQYF.

The rearrangement links TRBV7-8 to TRBJ1-1; perhaps TRBD1 as D (5 bases). CDR3 length: 14 amino acids. V shed 2 bases and J shed 3 bases, with 10 bases lying between them. From germline, CDR1 is SGHVS and CDR2 FQNEAQ. CDR3 loop: CASSLTGGYTEAFF. CDR3 in DNA: TGTGCCAGCAGCTTAACTGGGGGTTACACTGAAGCTTTCTTT.

The CDR3 DNA reads as TGTGCCAGCAGTTTACCCCTGAGGAGGGGCTACACCTACGAGCAGTACTTC. This gives the protein CASSLPLRRGYTYEQYF. V is TRBV28 and J is TRBJ2-7; the D gene is possibly TRBD2 (6 bases). The CDR3 consists of 17 residues. Looked up from germline, CDR1 is MDHEN and CDR2 is SYDVKM. The V end was cut by 2 bases, the J end by 2 bases, with 19 bases between.

This clone was seen a single time. The chain has TRBV7-2 and TRBJ1-4; a possible D gene is TRBD1 (6 bases). Germline V gives CDR1 SGHTA, CDR2 FQGNSA. Trimming removed 3 bases at V and 13 bases at J, with 21 bases between. The CDR3 is 15 residues long. The CDR3 is CASSFGGGTGKILFF. The CDR3 DNA follows: TGTGCCAGCAGCTTTGGGGGGGGCACAGGGAAAATACTGTTTTTT.

The chain is built from TRBV5-5 and TRBJ1-1; unclear D gene. Germline V lookup: CDR1 SGHKS, CDR2 YYEKEE (reference sequence). V lost 4 bases to trimming and J lost 1 base, with 8 bases between them. The CDR3 contains 13 residues. The CDR3 sequence: CASSQYRNTEAFF. Here the CDR3 DNA reads TGTGCCAGCAGCCAATACAGGAACACTGAAGCTTTCTTT.

As concerns this clone: Distinct nucleotide sequences in the sample also encode this CDR3. The V gene is TRBV7-9, the J gene TRBJ1-2; TRBD1 agrees at 8 bases. CDR3 length: 13 residues. Unmatched junction bases numbered 4, after V lost 5 bases and J lost 5 bases. In germline, CDR1 is SEHNR, CDR2 FQNEAQ (reference sequence). CDR3 nucleotides: TGTGCCAGCAGCGCAACAGGGGGATATGGCTACACCTTC. Its translation is CASSATGGYGYTF.

The chain has TRBV5-1 and TRBJ2-3; 8 bases are a match to TRBD2. Trimming at V came to 3 bases and at J to 3 bases, leaving 6 bases not matched to a gene. Germline V lookup: CDR1 SGHRS, CDR2 YFSETQ. There are 15 residues in the CDR3. This chain's CDR3 is CASSWAGLGTDTQYF. The CDR3 nucleotides are TGCGCCAGCAGCTGGGCGGGACTAGGAACAGATACGCAGTATTTT.

This CDR3 is CASSISSPTGPQHF. Here the CDR3 DNA reads TGTGCCAGTAGTATATCTTCCCCGACAGGGCCCCAGCATTTT. V is TRBV19 and J is TRBJ1-5, with D perhaps matching TRBD1 (6 bases). CDR3 length: 14 residues. V shed 2 bases and J shed 9 bases, with 14 bases lying between them. Looked up from germline, CDR1 is LNHDA and CDR2 is SQIVND (reference sequence).

The chain links TRBV28 to TRBJ1-1, with D unresolved. The V gene's germline CDR1 is MDHEN and CDR2 SYDVKM. The length of the CDR3 is 12 residues. Trimming shortened V by 6 bases and J by 4 bases, and 9 bases separated the two germline ends. CDR3 sequence: CASSPNPTEAFF. The DNA of the CDR3 is TGTGCCAGCAGCCCGAATCCCACTGAAGCTTTCTTT. The whole variable domain, remainder taken from reference TRBV28 and TRBJ1-1, is DVKVTQSSRYLVKRTGEKVFLECVQDMDHENMFWYRQDPGLGLRLIYFSYDVKMKEKGDIPEGYSVSREKKERFSLILESASTNQTSMYLCASSPNPTEAFFGQGTRLTVV.

V is TRBV11-2 and J is TRBJ2-7; 7 bases agree with TRBD1. Germline-derived CDR1 and CDR2 are SGHAT and FQNNGV. The CDR3 covers 16 residues. V lost 5 bases, J lost 2 bases, and 12 bases stayed unmatched. CDR3 coding DNA: TGTGCCAGCAGCCCCCCCTCGACAGGGCCGACCTACGAGCAGTACTTC. Protein sequence: CASSPPSTGPTYEQYF.

The J gene is TRBJ2-5, the V gene TRBV5-1; D gene unclear. Germline assignment: CDR1 SGHRS and CDR2 YFSETQ. Trimming shortened V by 7 bases and J by 2 bases, and 9 bases separated the two germline ends. CDR3 length: 12 amino acids. The DNA of the CDR3 is TGCGCCAGCGGAGTGGGACAAGAGACCCAGTACTTC. Translated, it gives CASGVGQETQYF.

This sequence joins TRBV5-1 and TRBJ2-7, with 9 bases matching TRBD1. J gave up 7 bases and V 4 bases, and 9 bases lay outside the gene matches. This CDR3 region has 14 residues. CDR1 and CDR2 (germline): SGHRS, YFSETQ. CDR3 region: CASSLGTGLGEQYF. The CDR3 nucleotides are TGCGCCAGCAGCCTCGGGACAGGGCTGGGTGAGCAGTACTTC.